Below, one T cell receptor (beta chain) is given with its context. Trimming at V came to 0 bases and at J to 1 base, leaving 3 bases not matched to a gene. Germline V gives CDR1 LNHDA, CDR2 SQIVND (reference sequence). The CDR3 runs to 16 residues. The data derive from a study of identical twins. TCRdb recomputed calls from the 5' RACE reads with MiXCR, one row per CDR3 protein. The repertoire holds 500,000 or so distinct CDR3 sequences, with approximately 15% as singletons. The same sample was also used in a study of yellow fever vaccine responses in identical twins.

The source material was CD4+ T cells sorted from blood. The gene calls are TRBV19 and TRBJ2-1, with 7 bases aligning to TRBD2. The clonotype originates from a young woman in good health. This CDR3 is CASSIEASGSYNEQFF. The CDR3 DNA sequence: TGTGCCAGTAGTATAGAGGCTAGCGGATCCTACAATGAGCAGTTCTTC.